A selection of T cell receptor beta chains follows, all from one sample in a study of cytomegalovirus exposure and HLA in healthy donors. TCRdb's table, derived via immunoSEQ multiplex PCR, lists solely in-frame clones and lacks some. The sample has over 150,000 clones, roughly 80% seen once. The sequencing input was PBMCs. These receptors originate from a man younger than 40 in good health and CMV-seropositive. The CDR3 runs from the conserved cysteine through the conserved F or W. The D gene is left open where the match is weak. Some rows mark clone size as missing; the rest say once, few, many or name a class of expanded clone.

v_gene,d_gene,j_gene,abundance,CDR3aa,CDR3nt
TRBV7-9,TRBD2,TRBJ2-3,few,CASSLDIGGGAADTQYF,TGTGCCAGCAGCTTAGATATTGGCGGGGGGGCCGCAGATACGCAGTATTTT
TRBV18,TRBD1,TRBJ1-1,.,CASSPLRTGGTEAFF,TGTGCCAGCTCACCTCTGCGGACAGGGGGGACTGAAGCTTTCTTT
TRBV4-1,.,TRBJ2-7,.,CASSQGELGGRVEQYF,TGCGCCAGCAGCCAAGGGGAGCTCGGGGGGCGGGTCGAGCAGTACTTC
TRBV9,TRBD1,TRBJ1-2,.,CASSPRDRGGYTF,TGTGCCAGCAGCCCCCGGGACAGGGGTGGCTACACCTTC
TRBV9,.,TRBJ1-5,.,CASSRGEDQPQHF,TGTGCCAGCAGCCGTGGAGAGGATCAGCCCCAGCATTTT
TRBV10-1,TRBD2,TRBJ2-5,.,CASSDQTSGGIETQYF,TGCGCCAGCAGTGATCAGACTAGCGGGGGGATCGAGACCCAGTACTTC
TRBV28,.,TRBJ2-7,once,CASRPAGARYNYEQYF,TGTGCCAGCAGGCCGGCGGGGGCTCGATACAACTACGAGCAGTACTTC
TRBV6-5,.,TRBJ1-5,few,CASRQPQHF,TGTGCCAGCCGGCAGCCCCAGCATTTT
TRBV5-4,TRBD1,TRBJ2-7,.,CASSFRDSYEQYF,TGTGCCAGCAGCTTCCGGGACAGCTACGAGCAGTACTTC
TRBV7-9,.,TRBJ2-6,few,CASTTLQGRGVLTF,TGTGCCAGCACCACACTACAGGGGCGGGGCGTCCTGACTTTC
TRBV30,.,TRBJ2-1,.,CAWQSLTGNEQFF,TGTGCCTGGCAAAGCTTGACCGGGAATGAGCAGTTCTTC
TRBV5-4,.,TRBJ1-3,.,CASSFLGGAGNTIYF,TGTGCCAGTAGCTTCCTCGGGGGGGCTGGAAACACCATATATTTT
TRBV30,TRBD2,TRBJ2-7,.,CAWSPSGGQYF,TGTGCCTGGAGCCCTTCGGGAGGGCAGTACTTC
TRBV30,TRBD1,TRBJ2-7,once,CAWSQGRYEQYF,TGTGCCTGGTCACAGGGGCGATACGAGCAGTACTTC
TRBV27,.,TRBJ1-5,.,CASSSSGFKWVQPQHF,TGTGCCAGCAGTAGTTCGGGTTTCAAGTGGGTTCAGCCCCAGCATTTT
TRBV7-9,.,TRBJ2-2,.,CASSSGLDTGELFF,TGTGCCAGCAGCTCGGGACTCGACACCGGGGAGCTGTTTTTT
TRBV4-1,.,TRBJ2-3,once,CASSQVPGNTDTQYF,TGCGCCAGCAGCCAAGTTCCCGGGAACACAGATACGCAGTATTTT
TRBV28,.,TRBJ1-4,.,CASSPPTAYIEKLFF,TGTGCCAGCAGTCCCCCGACAGCGTATATTGAAAAACTGTTTTTT
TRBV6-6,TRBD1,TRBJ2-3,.,CASTRDRDFDTQYF,TGTGCCAGCACCCGGGACAGGGATTTTGATACGCAGTATTTT
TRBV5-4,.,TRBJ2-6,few,CASSKQGSGANVLTF,TGTGCCAGCAGCAAACAGGGCTCTGGGGCCAACGTCCTGACTTTC